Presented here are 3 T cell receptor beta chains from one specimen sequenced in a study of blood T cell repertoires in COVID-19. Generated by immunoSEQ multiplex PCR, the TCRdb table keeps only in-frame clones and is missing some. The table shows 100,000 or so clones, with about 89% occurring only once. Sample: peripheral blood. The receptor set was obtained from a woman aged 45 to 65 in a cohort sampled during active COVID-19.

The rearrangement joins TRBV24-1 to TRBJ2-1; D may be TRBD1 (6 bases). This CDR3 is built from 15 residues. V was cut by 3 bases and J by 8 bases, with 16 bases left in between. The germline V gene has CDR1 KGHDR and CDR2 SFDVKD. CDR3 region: CATSDPQGPRDEQFF. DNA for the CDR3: TGTGCCACCAGTGATCCGCAGGGGCCAAGGGATGAGCAGTTCTTC.

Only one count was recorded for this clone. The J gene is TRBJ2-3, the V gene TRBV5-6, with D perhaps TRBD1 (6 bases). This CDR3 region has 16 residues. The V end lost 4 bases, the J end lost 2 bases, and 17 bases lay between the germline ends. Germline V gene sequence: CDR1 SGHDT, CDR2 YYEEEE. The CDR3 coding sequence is TGTGCCAGCAGCGACCGCCAGGGGCCTTACACAGATACGCAGTATTTT. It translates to CASSDRQGPYTDTQYF.

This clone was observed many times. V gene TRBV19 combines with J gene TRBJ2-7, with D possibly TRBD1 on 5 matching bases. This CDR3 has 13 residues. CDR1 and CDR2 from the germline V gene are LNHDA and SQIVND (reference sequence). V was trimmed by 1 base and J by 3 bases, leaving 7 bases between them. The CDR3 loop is CASSIGQGYEQYF. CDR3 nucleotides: TGTGCCAGTAGTATAGGGCAGGGCTACGAGCAGTACTTC.